Below, 29 T cell receptor beta chains from the same sample are listed, as sequenced in a study of blood T cells in healthy people across ages. With a J-beta primer mix and a sample-barcoded 5' primer, a second PCR ran about 7 to 12 cycles. TCRdb re-called the 5' RACE reads with MiXCR, one entry per CDR3 protein. The sample lists around 780,000 distinct CDR3 sequences, just over 55% occurring once. Sequencing was done on a sample of blood. Source of these receptors: a man in his forties or fifties in good health.

J is TRBJ2-7 and V is TRBV7-2; perhaps D is TRBD1 or TRBD2 (5 bases each). The CDR3 extends over 14 amino acids. The V gene lost 6 bases and the J gene lost 7 bases, with 19 bases spanning the gap. Germline V lookup: CDR1 SGHTA, CDR2 FQGNSA. Written as DNA, the CDR3 is TGTGCCAGCAGTTTGGGGGTAAACTACAATGAGCAGTACTTC. It is translated as CASSLGVNYNEQYF.

The V and J genes are TRBV21-1 and TRBJ2-1; the table gives TRBD1 as D, unverified against the DNA. TRBV21-1 is a known pseudogene. CDR3 length: 15 residues. The CDR3 DNA reads as TGTGCCAGCAACAAAGGGGCAGGGAAGGTAAATGAGCAGTTCTTC. Its protein product is CASNKGAGKVNEQFF.

The gene calls are TRBV5-1 and TRBJ2-1; TRBD2 might be the D (6 bases). Per germline, CDR1 SGHRS and CDR2 YFSETQ. The CDR3 totals 17 residues. With 4 bases removed from V and 7 bases from J, the gap between germline ends came to 24 bases. The CDR3 DNA reads as TGCGCCAGCAGCCCAATGGCGGCACGAAATGGGGGGAATGAGCAGTTCTTC. Translated, it gives CASSPMAARNGGNEQFF.

The chain is built from TRBV6-2 or TRBV6-3 and TRBJ2-1, with a tentative D call TRBD2 (6 bases). The end of the DNA is better explained by TRBJ2-7, so the J call may be wrong. The CDR3 is made up of 15 amino acids. Germline V gene lookup returns CDR1 MNHEY and CDR2 SVGEGT. The CDR3 DNA is TGTGCCAGCAGAAATCACGCGGGGCACTACAATGAGCAGTACTTC. This sequence encodes CASRNHAGHYNEQYF.

The chain links TRBV7-2 to TRBJ1-5; 11 bases are a match to TRBD1. CDR1 and CDR2 (germline): SGHTA, FQGNSA. The junction had 5 bases not matched to a gene; V was cut back by 4 bases and J by 6 bases. The CDR3 has 15 amino acids. The CDR3 is CASSSPDRGLQPQHF. For the CDR3, the DNA is TGTGCCAGCAGCTCTCCGGACAGGGGGCTTCAGCCCCAGCATTTT.

The rearrangement uses TRBV6-2 or TRBV6-3 and TRBJ2-7; 8 positions agree with TRBD2. J lost 2 bases, V lost 2 bases, and 2 bases had no gene match. The CDR3 loop spans 14 amino acids. Germline lookup yields CDR1 MNHEY and CDR2 SVGEGT. This CDR3 reads CASSYAGRAYEQYF. The CDR3 DNA follows: TGTGCCAGCAGTTACGCCGGGAGGGCCTACGAGCAGTACTTC.

The CDR3 bases are TGTGCCAGCTCACCCCTGGAAGCAGATAGCGAAGCTTTCTTT. Encoded protein: CASSPLEADSEAFF. The genes are TRBV18 and TRBJ1-1; D not resolved. With 3 bases removed from V and 8 bases from J, the gap between germline ends came to 16 bases. The germline V gene encodes CDR1 KGHSH and CDR2 LQKENI. The CDR3 totals 14 residues.

Concerning this clonotype: A much more abundant neighbour one base away suggests this may be a read error. This rearrangement joins TRBV6-5 to TRBJ2-7, with D perhaps TRBD1 or TRBD2 (6 bases each). This CDR3 comprises 15 residues. Between the trimmed V and J ends, which lost 4 bases and 6 bases, there was a span of 19 bases. The germline gives CDR1 MNHEY, CDR2 SVGAGI. For the CDR3, the DNA is TGTGCCAGCAGTTTCGGGGGCCCCATCGTCTGCGAGCAGTACTTC. It codes for CASSFGGPIVCEQYF.

This clonotype was recorded a few times. The genes are TRBV20-1 and TRBJ2-1; 14 bases match TRBD2. Per germline, CDR1 DFQATT and CDR2 SNEGSKA (reference sequence). The CDR3 sequence is 20 residues long. V was pared by 0 bases and J by 2 bases, with 12 bases of the junction left unmatched. Written as DNA, the CDR3 is TGCAGTGCTAGAGAGACCGGGACTAGCGGGAGAAACGGGGCCTACAATGAGCAGTTCTTC. It codes for CSARETGTSGRNGAYNEQFF.

The rearrangement uses TRBV6-2 or TRBV6-3 and TRBJ2-3; 11 nucleotides match TRBD2. Germline V gives CDR1 MNHEY, CDR2 SVGEGT. There are 14 residues in the CDR3. Germline trimming cut 9 bases from V and 2 bases from J; bases unmatched to any gene: 4. The CDR3 DNA reads TGTGCCAGTGGGACTAGCGGCTTCACAGATACGCAGTATTTT. Residues: CASGTSGFTDTQYF.

This chain links TRBV6-2 or TRBV6-3 with TRBJ2-5; D not resolved. CDR1 MNHEY and CDR2 SVGEGT come from the germline V gene. The CDR3 consists of 13 residues. Trimming cost V 5 bases and J 3 bases, with 10 bases left between them. CDR3 DNA sequence: TGTGCCAGCAGTGGGCCCCAGAAAGAGACCCAGTACTTC. Translating gives CASSGPQKETQYF.

The rearrangement uses TRBV7-3 and TRBJ2-5; D is unclear. The CDR3 is made up of 13 amino acids. The V end lost 4 bases, the J end lost 5 bases, and 11 bases lay between the germline ends. CDR1 and CDR2 from the germline V gene are SGHTA and FQGTGA. CDR3 sequence (DNA): TGTGCCAGCAGCTCGAACGTTCGGGAGACCCAGTACTTC. It translates to CASSSNVRETQYF.

The chain has TRBV6-2 or TRBV6-3 and TRBJ1-5; D unresolved. Trimming removed 3 bases at V and 2 bases at J, with 11 bases between. This CDR3 contains 15 residues. Germline V gene lookup returns CDR1 MNHEY and CDR2 SVGEGT. CDR3 nucleotides: TGTGCCAGCAGTTATAACAGTTTGGGCAATCAGCCCCAGCATTTT. Amino acid sequence: CASSYNSLGNQPQHF.

The chain employs TRBV5-1 and TRBJ2-5, with D perhaps TRBD1 (6 bases). The germline V gene has CDR1 SGHRS and CDR2 YFSETQ. This CDR3 region has 13 residues. The V gene lost 9 bases and the J gene lost 2 bases, with 14 bases spanning the gap. CDR3 sequence reads: CATTLGGQETQYF. The CDR3 bases are TGCGCCACTACGCTAGGGGGACAAGAGACCCAGTACTTC.

This clonotype was found a few times. This rearrangement joins TRBV5-6 to TRBJ2-7, with 7 bases fitting TRBD2. CDR3 length: 16 residues. The germline V gene encodes CDR1 SGHDT and CDR2 YYEEEE. The junction had 16 bases not matched to a gene; V was cut back by 6 bases and J by 4 bases. DNA for the CDR3: TGTGCCAGCATCGGTAGTCGGCGCGGGAGACGATACGAGCAGTACTTC. Translation: CASIGSRRGRRYEQYF.

This sequence joins TRBV29-1 and TRBJ1-1; perhaps TRBD1 as D (5 bases). Germline V CDR1 and CDR2: SQVTM, ANQGSEA. The germline V and J ends were trimmed by 4 bases and 4 bases, with 10 bases remaining between them. CDR3 size: 12 residues. CDR3 in amino acids: CSVVSGVTEAFF. DNA for the CDR3: TGCAGCGTTGTTTCGGGGGTCACTGAAGCTTTCTTT.

The CDR3 here is CATGDRDRNIQYF. CDR3 DNA sequence: TGTGCCACCGGGGACCGGGACAGAAACATTCAGTACTTC. V and J are TRBV24-1 and TRBJ2-4; 7 bases are shared with TRBD1. V dropped 9 bases and J dropped 6; count of bases not matched to a gene: 7. Germline lookup yields CDR1 KGHDR and CDR2 SFDVKD. This CDR3 is 13 amino acids long.

The chain has TRBV20-1 and TRBJ2-5; the D is unclear. Trimming stripped 1 base from V and 1 base from J, with 16 bases between. Per the germline V gene, CDR1 is DFQATT and CDR2 is SNEGSKA (reference sequence). The CDR3 has 16 residues. The CDR3 DNA is TGCAGTGCTAGAGCGCCGGAAGGACGGATCCAAGAGACCCAGTACTTC. Encoded protein: CSARAPEGRIQETQYF.

The rearrangement links TRBV29-1 to TRBJ2-1; 8 bases are shared with TRBD1. CDR3 size: 15 residues. Germline values: CDR1 SQVTM, CDR2 ANQGSEA. With 6 bases clipped from V and 4 bases from J, the junction kept 11 bases outside the gene matches. The CDR3 reads CSVDTGQASYNEQFF. CDR3 nucleotide sequence: TGCAGCGTCGATACGGGACAGGCGAGTTACAATGAGCAGTTCTTC.

The chain is built from TRBV7-9 and TRBJ1-1, with 7 positions matching TRBD1. V lost 4 bases and J lost 3; bases outside the gene matches: 5. CDR3 size: 14 residues. Germline loops: CDR1 SEHNR, CDR2 FQNEAQ (reference sequence). The CDR3 reads CASSSMGTDTEAFF. CDR3 nucleotides: TGTGCCAGCAGCTCAATGGGGACAGACACTGAAGCTTTCTTT.

With respect to this clonotype: One end of the junction does not line up with germline, which may come from a read error. As DNA, the CDR3 is TGCTCCAGCAGCCGGGAGCCTCTAGCGGCCTACAATGAGCAGTTCTTC. Protein: CSSSREPLAAYNEQFF. The rearrangement joins TRBV5-1 to TRBJ2-1; the match to TRBD2 covers 7 bases. This CDR3 has 16 amino acids. CDR1 is SGHRS, CDR2 YFSETQ, per germline.

The chain uses TRBV4-3 and TRBJ2-7; D gene ambiguous. The germline CDR1 and CDR2 sequences are LGHNA and YSLEER. Trimming pared 0 bases from V and 0 bases from J, leaving 6 bases between. This CDR3 contains 14 residues. The CDR3 nucleotides read TGCGCCAGCAGCCAAGAACAACTCTCCTACGAGCAGTACTTC. It yields the protein CASSQEQLSYEQYF.

This clonotype was recorded only once. The chain is built from TRBV5-1 and TRBJ2-1; 10 nucleotides align to TRBD2. This CDR3 spans 16 amino acids. J lost 5 bases, V lost 0 bases, and 5 bases had no gene match. Germline V gene lookup returns CDR1 SGHRS and CDR2 YFSETQ. In nucleotides, the CDR3 is TGCGCCAGCAGCTTGGATAGCGGGAGGTCCCACAATGAGCAGTTCTTC. This translates into CASSLDSGRSHNEQFF.

A few counts support this clonotype. V usage is TRBV7-9 and J usage is TRBJ1-4; TRBD1 is a possible D gene (6 bases). Trimming left V 5 bases short and J 7 bases short, with 20 bases between. The CDR3 is made up of 16 amino acids. Germline V gives CDR1 SEHNR, CDR2 FQNEAQ (reference sequence). In DNA, the CDR3 is TGTGCCAGCAGCCATCCGATAAGACAGGCAGGTGAAAAACTGTTTTTT. As protein: CASSHPIRQAGEKLFF.

This chain links TRBV6-2 or TRBV6-3 with TRBJ2-7, with TRBD2 matching 10 bases. The CDR3 has 19 residues. V gave up 1 base and J gave up 2 bases; unmatched junction bases: 14. Germline V CDR1 and CDR2: MNHEY, SVGEGT. The CDR3 nucleotides are TGTGCCAGCAGTTACTACTTGGCTAGCGGGAGAGACGGGACCTACGAGCAGTACTTC. Translating gives CASSYYLASGRDGTYEQYF.

The chain links TRBV29-1 to TRBJ2-3; D not certain. Trimming took 1 base from V and 5 from J, leaving 7 bases between them. The CDR3 length is 12 residues. CDR1 is SQVTM and CDR2 is ANQGSEA in the germline V gene. CDR3 nucleotides: TGCAGCGTTGAAGGGGTGGTAGATACGCAGTATTTT. Translation gives CSVEGVVDTQYF.

The DNA for the CDR3 is TGTGCCAGCAGTACCCGGGGTGCGGTAGCGGGAGGGCGAGATACGCAGTATTTT. Protein product: CASSTRGAVAGGRDTQYF. The chain combines TRBV27 with TRBJ2-3; TRBD2 matches 11 bases. CDR3 length: 18 amino acids. V dropped 5 bases and J dropped 5; count of bases not matched to a gene: 15. CDR1 is MNHEY, CDR2 SMNVEV, per germline (reference sequence).

V gene TRBV7-3 combines with J gene TRBJ2-5; D may be TRBD2 (6 bases). The DNA end lines up better with TRBJ2-7; the J call may be wrong. Germline CDR1 and CDR2: SGHTA and FQGTGA. The CDR3 is 14 residues long. CDR3 amino acids: CASSLRRGGDEQYF. The CDR3 nucleotides read TGTGCCAGCAGCTTAAGGCGGGGTGGAGACGAGCAGTACTTC.

The V and J genes are TRBV7-9 and TRBJ2-3; D gene ambiguous. This CDR3 is built from 15 residues. The V and J ends lost 1 base and 0 bases respectively, with 8 bases between them. From germline, CDR1 is SEHNR and CDR2 FQNEAQ (reference sequence). The CDR3 region is CASSLGRFSTDTQYF. The DNA for the CDR3 is TGTGCCAGCAGCTTAGGACGGTTTAGCACAGATACGCAGTATTTT.